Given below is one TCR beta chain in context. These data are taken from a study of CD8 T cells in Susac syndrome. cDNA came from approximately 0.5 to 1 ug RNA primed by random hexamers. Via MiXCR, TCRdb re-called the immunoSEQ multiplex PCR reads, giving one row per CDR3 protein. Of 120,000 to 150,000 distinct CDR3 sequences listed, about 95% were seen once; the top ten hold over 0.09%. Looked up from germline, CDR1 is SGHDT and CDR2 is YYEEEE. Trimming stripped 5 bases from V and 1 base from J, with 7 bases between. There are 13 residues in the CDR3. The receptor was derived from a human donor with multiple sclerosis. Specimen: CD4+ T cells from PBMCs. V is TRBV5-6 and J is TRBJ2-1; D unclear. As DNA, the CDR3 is TGTGCCAGCAGGCTATGGTCCTACAATGAGCAGTTCTTC. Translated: CASRLWSYNEQFF.